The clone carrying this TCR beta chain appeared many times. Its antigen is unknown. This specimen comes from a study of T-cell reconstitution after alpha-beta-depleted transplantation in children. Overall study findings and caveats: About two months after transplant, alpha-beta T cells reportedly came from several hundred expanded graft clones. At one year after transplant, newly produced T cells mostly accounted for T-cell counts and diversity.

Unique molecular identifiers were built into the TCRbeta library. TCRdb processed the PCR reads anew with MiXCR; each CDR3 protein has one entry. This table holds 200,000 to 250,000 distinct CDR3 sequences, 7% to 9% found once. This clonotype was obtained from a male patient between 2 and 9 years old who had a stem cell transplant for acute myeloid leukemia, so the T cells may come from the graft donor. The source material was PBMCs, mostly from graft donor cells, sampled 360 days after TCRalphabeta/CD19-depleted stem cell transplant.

CDR3 protein: CSARAASVYEQYF. The CDR3 DNA is TGCAGTGCTAGAGCGGCTAGCGTCTACGAGCAGTACTTC. The chain has TRBV20-1 and TRBJ2-7; TRBD2 might be the D (6 bases). The V gene lost 1 base and the J gene lost 3 bases, with 10 bases spanning the gap. The CDR3 is 13 amino acids. Germline CDR1 reads DFQATT; CDR2 reads SNEGSKA (reference sequence).